This TCR beta chain comes out of a study of a mutant IDH1 vaccine in newly diagnosed glioma. Study-level information: Vaccines were first given 4-6 weeks after radiotherapy alone, or with temozolomide cycles. Before enrollment, patients got radiotherapy alone, temozolomide alone, or mostly the combination.

Study results and limitations: Top-clonotype changes in peripheral T cells seemed unrelated to pseudoprogression.

A remark on this clone: The antigen remains undetermined.

Germline V lookup: CDR1 LNHNV, CDR2 YYDKDF (reference sequence). The CDR3 totals 13 residues. Losses at the gene ends were 6 bases for V and 10 bases for J; bases not matched to a gene: 6. Repertoires were generated with immunoSEQ multiplex PCR, while TCRdb's copy carries only in-frame clones and drops some. This sample has around 130,000 clones, with around 80% found just once. Time point given: week 11, during vaccination. A single vaccine dose contained 300 ug of mutant IDH1 20-mer peptide, and topical imiquimod was used with it. Each donor presented with a new WHO grade 3 or 4 astrocytoma that tested IDH1-mutant and showed ATRX loss.

The sequence was collected from a man aged 35 to 55 with glioma. Sample: PBMCs, taken from a glioma patient whose treatment included an IDH1 peptide vaccine. This sequence joins TRBV15 and TRBJ1-4, with 9 nucleotides matching TRBD1. CDR3 in DNA: TGTGCCACCAGTACAGGGGACAGGGTAAAACTGTTTTTT. Its protein is CATSTGDRVKLFF.